Shown below are 30 T cell receptor beta chains from a single sample sequenced in a study of early T cells in non-severe SARS-CoV-2 infection. TCRdb ran MiXCR on the 5' RACE reads and lists one entry per CDR3 protein. The data contain 50,000 to 65,000 distinct CDR3 sequences, roughly 13% of them singletons. The sequencing input was whole blood. The receptors here all came from an adult who was a healthcare worker with PCR-confirmed SARS-CoV-2 infection or an uninfected control (not recorded which).

This clonotype was counted many times. This chain's CDR3 is CASSSVRGNTIYF. DNA for the CDR3: TGTGCCAGCAGTTCCGTCAGGGGAAACACCATATATTTT. The gene calls are TRBV27 and TRBJ1-3; D is undetermined. Between the trimmed V and J ends, which lost 4 bases and 4 bases, there was a span of 8 bases. Germline values: CDR1 MNHEY, CDR2 SMNVEV (reference sequence). CDR3 length: 13 residues.

The chain recombines TRBV11-2 with TRBJ2-1; 7 bases agree with TRBD1. The CDR3 is 14 amino acids. The germline CDR1 and CDR2 sequences are SGHAT and FQNNGV. J lost 3 bases, V lost 5 bases, and 4 bases had no gene match. DNA of the CDR3: TGTGCCAGCAGCCTCCAGGGGGACTACAATGAGCAGTTCTTC. As protein: CASSLQGDYNEQFF. The entire variable domain, with the rest obtained from reference TRBV11-2 and TRBJ2-1, is as follows: EAGVAQSPRYKIIEKRQSVAFWCNPISGHATLYWYQQILGQGPKLLIQFQNNGVVDDSQLPKDRFSAERLKGVDSTLKIQPAKLEDSAVYLCASSLQGDYNEQFFGPGTRLTVL.

The rearrangement links TRBV29-1 to TRBJ1-2, with unresolved D. V was clipped by 4 bases and J by 8 bases, with 11 bases between them. CDR3 length: 11 residues. Per germline, CDR1 SQVTM and CDR2 ANQGSEA. CDR3 sequence (DNA): TGCAGCGTTGCGGAAGGGTCGGGCTACACCTTC. It specifies CSVAEGSGYTF.

This clonotype was observed a few times. The chain has TRBV7-2 and TRBJ1-2; no clear D. Trimming pared 2 bases from V and 7 bases from J, leaving 14 bases between. The CDR3 length is 14 residues. Looked up from germline, CDR1 is SGHTA and CDR2 is FQGNSA. The CDR3 is CASSLRQPEGGYTF. The CDR3 DNA reads as TGTGCCAGCAGCTTACGGCAGCCGGAGGGTGGCTACACCTTC.

The chain couples TRBV11-2 to TRBJ1-1, with a tentative D call TRBD1 (6 bases). Germline loops: CDR1 SGHAT, CDR2 FQNNGV. The CDR3 runs 14 residues. Trimming pared 3 bases from V and 4 bases from J, leaving 12 bases between. The chain's CDR3 is CASSFPGVATEAFF. DNA of the CDR3: TGTGCCAGCAGCTTCCCAGGGGTAGCCACTGAAGCTTTCTTT.

This clonotype occurred a few times. The V gene is TRBV12-3 or TRBV12-4, the J gene TRBJ1-2; the D is unclear. This CDR3 is built from 13 residues. The V end was cut by 5 bases, the J end by 1 base, with 8 bases between. The CDR3 nucleotides are TGTGCCAGCAGTGCAGATATTAACTATGGCTACACCTTC. Protein: CASSADINYGYTF.

The CDR3 DNA reads TGTGCCAGCAGCGTAAATAGCAGGGGAACCTATGGCTACACCTTC. Protein: CASSVNSRGTYGYTF. The rearrangement links TRBV9 to TRBJ1-2, with D maybe TRBD1 (6 bases). This CDR3 is 15 amino acids long. Trimming took 1 base from V and 4 from J, leaving 14 bases between them. Germline lookup yields CDR1 SGDLS and CDR2 YYNGEE.

This clonotype was recorded once. This clone may be a read error of a much larger clone one base away. The J gene is TRBJ1-3, the V gene TRBV4-2, with D possibly TRBD1 on 6 matching bases. The CDR3 runs to 15 residues. Germline assignment: CDR1 LGHNA and CDR2 YNFKEQ. CDR3 in amino acids: CASSQEWGAGNAIYF. The CDR3 DNA reads TGTGCCAGCAGCCAAGAGTGGGGGGCCGGAAACGCCATATATTTT.

This clonotype was recorded at least ten times. CDR3 sequence (DNA): TGTGCCACCAGCCCCAATGGGCCGTCCGCCTACAATGAGCAGTTCTTC. Its protein is CATSPNGPSAYNEQFF. This chain joins TRBV24-1 and TRBJ2-1; D remains ambiguous. Trimming took off 7 bases at V and 2 bases at J, with 17 bases between the two ends. Per germline, CDR1 KGHDR and CDR2 SFDVKD. CDR3 length: 16 residues.

This clonotype was recorded many times. The rearrangement uses TRBV20-1 and TRBJ2-1; 14 nucleotides align to TRBD2. The CDR3 has 14 amino acids. V trimming: 5 bases; J trimming: 4 bases; junction bases outside the gene matches: 1. The germline V gene has CDR1 DFQATT and CDR2 SNEGSKA (reference sequence). CDR3 DNA: TGCAGTGCTGGGACTAGCGGGAGATACAATGAGCAGTTCTTC. It encodes CSAGTSGRYNEQFF.

The chain has TRBV10-3 and TRBJ2-5, with a weak D call TRBD1 (5 bases). The CDR3 totals 12 residues. CDR1 and CDR2 (germline): ENHRY, SYGVKD. Trimming removed 8 bases from V and 0 bases from J, with 7 bases in between. Written as DNA, the CDR3 is TGTGCCATCGCAGGGAACCAAGAGACCCAGTACTTC. Its protein is CAIAGNQETQYF.

In this sample, this clonotype turned up many times. In nucleotides, the CDR3 is TGTGCCAGCAGCTTGGTCGACAGGGAGGCCAATGAGCAGTTCTTC. Protein sequence: CASSLVDREANEQFF. This rearrangement joins TRBV5-5 to TRBJ2-1; weak D call: TRBD1 (7 bases). The V gene lost 0 bases and the J gene lost 6 bases, with 13 bases spanning the gap. In germline, CDR1 is SGHKS, CDR2 YYEKEE (reference sequence). This CDR3 spans 15 amino acids.

This clonotype was observed a handful of times. CDR3 nucleotides: TGTGCCAGCAGTCCTTCCGGGACAGGGGGACACAATGAGCAGTTCTTC. Protein product: CASSPSGTGGHNEQFF. The chain links TRBV28 to TRBJ2-1; 11 nucleotides line up with TRBD1. The germline gives CDR1 MDHEN, CDR2 SYDVKM. CDR3 length: 16 residues. The V gene end was trimmed by 5 bases and the J gene end by 5 bases; junction bases not matched to a gene: 8. The variable domain in full, completed from reference TRBV28 and TRBJ2-1, reads DVKVTQSSRYLVKRTGEKVFLECVQDMDHENMFWYRQDPGLGLRLIYFSYDVKMKEKGDIPEGYSVSREKKERFSLILESASTNQTSMYLCASSPSGTGGHNEQFFGPGTRLTVL.

This clonotype was picked up many times. This rearrangement joins TRBV29-1 to TRBJ2-2, with a tentative D call TRBD2 (6 bases). The CDR3 totals 14 residues. Germline CDR1 is SQVTM and CDR2 is ANQGSEA. Trimming left V 4 bases short and J 0 bases short, with 9 bases between. The CDR3 reads CSVVRGSNTGELFF. The CDR3 DNA reads TGCAGCGTTGTCCGGGGGTCGAACACCGGGGAGCTGTTTTTT.

This clonotype was detected only a few times. CDR3 DNA: TGTGCCAGCAGCTTAAACCAACTAGCGGCGTACAATGAGCAGTTCTTC. Translation gives CASSLNQLAAYNEQFF. The rearrangement links TRBV7-6 to TRBJ2-1; 8 nucleotides align to TRBD2. V shed 2 bases and J 4 bases; nucleotides not matched to a gene: 7. Germline loops: CDR1 SGHVS, CDR2 FNYEAQ. The CDR3 spans 16 residues.

The chain has TRBV6-5 and TRBJ1-1; no clear D gene. Trimming took 3 bases from V and 1 from J, leaving 6 bases between them. Germline V gene sequence: CDR1 MNHEY, CDR2 SVGAGI. The CDR3 consists of 13 residues. CDR3 region: CASSYEANTEAFF. In DNA form, the CDR3 reads TGTGCCAGCAGTTATGAAGCGAACACTGAAGCTTTCTTT.

This clonotype showed up many times. The chain combines TRBV25-1 with TRBJ1-6, with 9 bases lining up with TRBD1. CDR3 length equals 14 residues. Germline CDR1 and CDR2: MGHDK and SYGVNS. The junction had 5 bases not matched to a gene; V was cut back by 4 bases and J by 10 bases. This CDR3 reads CASSGDRVTSPLHF. CDR3 coding DNA: TGTGCCAGCAGTGGGGACAGGGTTACCTCACCCCTCCACTTT.

In this sample, this clonotype turned up a few times. The chain uses TRBV7-2 and TRBJ2-1; 7 positions agree with TRBD2. V shed 2 bases, J shed 3 bases, and the junction held 1 base outside the gene matches. Per the germline V gene, CDR1 is SGHTA and CDR2 is FQGNSA. This CDR3 region has 14 residues. This chain's CDR3 is CASSLLAVYNEQFF. In DNA, the CDR3 is TGTGCCAGCAGCTTACTAGCGGTCTACAATGAGCAGTTCTTC. Complete variable domain (other parts from reference TRBV7-2 and TRBJ2-1): GAGVSQSPSNKVTEKGKDVELRCDPISGHTALYWYRQSLGQGLEFLIYFQGNSAPDKSGLPSDRFSAERTGGSVSTLTIQRTQQEDSAVYLCASSLLAVYNEQFFGPGTRLTVL.

This clonotype was seen more than once but under ten times. The chain joins TRBV20-1 to TRBJ1-5, with unresolved D. This CDR3 is built from 14 residues. V was pared by 4 bases and J by 2 bases, with 12 bases between. Germline V gene sequence: CDR1 DFQATT, CDR2 SNEGSKA (reference sequence). The CDR3 here is CSAKLGIGNQPQHF. The CDR3 DNA sequence: TGCAGTGCTAAGTTAGGGATTGGCAATCAGCCCCAGCATTTT.

V gene TRBV2 combines with J gene TRBJ2-1, with D perhaps matching TRBD1 (5 bases). V lost 7 bases and J 9 bases, leaving 16 bases between the germline ends. CDR3 size: 13 residues. Germline V gene data show CDR1 as SNHLY and CDR2 as FYNNEI. The CDR3 region has the DNA TGTGCCAGCACCCTCAGACAGTCGGTTGAGCAGTTCTTC. As protein: CASTLRQSVEQFF.

This clonotype has a handful of counts. J is TRBJ2-4 and V is TRBV6-2 or TRBV6-3; 7 bases line up with TRBD2. This CDR3 region has 12 residues. Germline CDR1 and CDR2: MNHEY and SVGEGT. V was clipped by 8 bases and J by 7 bases; unmatched bases: 5. CDR3 in amino acids: CASAGTTNIQYF. CDR3 DNA sequence: TGTGCCAGCGCCGGGACTACTAACATTCAGTACTTC.

In its sample, this clonotype was seen many times. This chain uses TRBV4-1 with TRBJ2-7, with TRBD1 identical over 10 bases. Trimming removed 1 base from V and 3 bases from J; junction bases left unmatched: 3. The CDR3 totals 15 residues. The germline V gene encodes CDR1 MGHRA and CDR2 YSYEKL. CDR3 residues: CASSQGGTGDYEQYF. In DNA, the CDR3 is TGCGCCAGCAGCCAAGGGGGGACAGGGGACTACGAGCAGTACTTC.

The V gene is TRBV12-3 or TRBV12-4, the J gene TRBJ2-5; D unclear. V was pared by 1 base and J by 7 bases, with 13 bases between. There are 14 residues in the CDR3. CDR3 sequence: CASSLGLPSRTQYF. DNA for the CDR3: TGTGCCAGCAGTTTAGGTCTACCCTCGAGGACCCAGTACTTC.

This clonotype showed up just a few times. This chain joins TRBV7-2 and TRBJ1-1, with 7 bases lining up with TRBD1. Germline-derived CDR1 and CDR2 are SGHTA and FQGNSA. The CDR3 runs 14 residues. The trim removed 5 bases at V and 9 bases at J, leaving 12 bases unmatched. CDR3 amino acids: CASSRDSVGPKAFF. The CDR3 nucleotides are TGTGCCAGCAGCCGGGACAGCGTAGGACCCAAAGCTTTCTTT.

This chain's CDR3 is CASSYRGGASEQYF. The CDR3 region has the DNA TGTGCCAGCAGTTATCGCGGGGGGGCATCCGAGCAGTACTTC. This chain uses TRBV6-6 with TRBJ2-7, with TRBD2 matching over 9 bases. Trimming removed 3 bases from V and 6 bases from J; junction bases left unmatched: 6. The CDR3 is 14 amino acids. Germline-derived CDR1 and CDR2 are MNHNY and SVGAGI (reference sequence).

This clonotype was found a few times. The chain joins TRBV4-1 to TRBJ2-3; no definite D call. The CDR3 length is 14 residues. Germline CDR1 and CDR2: MGHRA and YSYEKL. The V end was cut by 0 bases, the J end by 2 bases, with 6 bases between. The CDR3 DNA reads as TGCGCCAGCAGCCAAGAGGGGTTCACAGATACGCAGTATTTT. Translated: CASSQEGFTDTQYF.

This clonotype was recorded many times. CDR3 sequence: CASSAQGEGYGYTF. DNA of the CDR3: TGTGCCAGCAGTGCACAGGGGGAAGGCTATGGCTACACCTTC. The chain carries TRBV25-1 and TRBJ1-2, with 8 bases matching TRBD1. CDR1 is MGHDK and CDR2 is SYGVNS in the germline V gene. V dropped 4 bases and J dropped 4; count of bases not matched to a gene: 5. The length of the CDR3 is 14 residues.

On this clonotype itself: Mismatch with germline at one junction end may stem from a read error. The CDR3 loop is CANSPRPGQREGEFF. The CDR3 nucleotides are TGTGCCAACAGCCCCCGTCCCGGACAGCGTGAGGGGGAGTTCTTC. The chain employs TRBV9 and TRBJ2-1; D perhaps matches TRBD1 (6 bases). The CDR3 runs to 15 residues. Germline lookup yields CDR1 SGDLS and CDR2 YYNGEE.

The chain couples TRBV6-5 to TRBJ1-6; D gene uncertain. This CDR3 comprises 17 residues. Germline V CDR1 and CDR2: MNHEY, SVGAGI. Trimming took 0 bases from V and 0 from J, leaving 9 bases between them. The CDR3 here is CASSYSIRSSYNSPLHF. The CDR3 nucleotides are TGTGCCAGCAGTTACTCGATCAGGTCCTCCTATAATTCACCCCTCCACTTT.

This clonotype has a count of ten or more. The chain joins TRBV20-1 to TRBJ2-1; D may be TRBD1 (6 bases). The CDR3 is 12 residues long. The germline CDR1 and CDR2 sequences are DFQATT and SNEGSKA (reference sequence). V lost 3 bases, J lost 6 bases, and 9 bases lay in between. This CDR3 reads CSASPTGNEQFF. CDR3 coding DNA: TGCAGTGCTAGTCCGACAGGCAATGAGCAGTTCTTC.